Listed here is a single TCR beta chain. No antigen is known for it. It has no much larger one-base neighbor in the sample; base qualities were not kept. The immunoSEQ Assay, a bias-controlled multiplex PCR, was used to amplify TCRbeta CDR3 regions from genomic DNA. As for the authors' bioinformatics: Nucleated cell counts per sample were estimated from amplification of reference gene primers within the assay. Sequence reads were collapsed and filtered to measure the absolute abundance of every unique TCRbeta CDR3 rearrangement. For each sample, productive Simpson clonality was calculated as the square root of Simpson's diversity index over productive rearrangements. TCRdb limited this immuneACCESS table to in-frame rearrangements with V and J called. A share of clones is missing; checked studies link under half to unresolved V genes, and the rest is unexplained. That table is the source of V, J and clone size, and D and trimming were worked out from the DNA. For this sample there are approximately 250,000 clones; approximately 86% appear just once. Of the sample, roughly 5.5% is held by the ten largest clones.

This entry comes from a study of blood T cell repertoires in COVID-19 (dated by TCRdb to the early 2020s). Background on the whole study: The collaborator samples originated in the United States, Italy and Spain and spanned the acute and convalescent phases of COVID-19. Deeply sampled blood TCRbeta repertoires from subjects exposed to, actively infected with, or recovered from COVID-19 were included in the dataset. A freely available public database, intended as a resource for researchers studying the immune response to SARS-CoV-2, is where the repertoires were released. The material from the prospective study consisted of cDNA or gDNA derived from T cells, B-cell-depleted T cells, or PBMCs. The samples were drawn from the first 160 participants of the ongoing ImmuneRACE study and from over 950 subjects provided by 6 global collaborators. A de-identified subject ID, COVID-19 status, age in years and sex were almost always included in the sample metadata. Where HLA class I and class II types were available, the types were taken from metadata supplied by the sample provider, not from assay-based typing.

What the authors observed across the whole study: The quantity of clinical and demographic metadata differed by source and by participant and was supplied without curation.

The collaborating institutions used their own protocols to collect whole blood in K2EDTA tubes. Collaborator samples were shipped for TCRbeta analysis as frozen whole blood, isolated PBMCs, or DNA extracted from either sample type. The CDR3, from cysteine to phenylalanine, totals 16 residues. Just CDR3 DNA is preserved here, 48 bases in frame from base 1. From a lookup of the germline V gene (reference sequence), CDR1 and CDR2 are LNHNV and YYDKDF. V trim: 4 bases; J trim: 1 base; unmatched bases: 9. The chain is made from TRBV15 and TRBJ1-1; TRBD1 lines up with 7 middle nucleotides. The TCR was taken from a human donor in a cohort sampled during active COVID-19. Input material: peripheral blood. The nucleotides read TGTGCCACCAGCACTCCTGAGGGGGCCACGAACACTGAAGCTTTCTTT. Its protein is CATSTPEGATNTEAFF.